The TCR beta chain under discussion was sequenced for a study of PD-L1 blockade in urothelial cancer. Documented time point: pretreatment peripheral blood. Data came from immunoSEQ multiplex PCR; TCRdb stores just in-frame clones and leaves some out. Among about 55,000 clones listed, around 84% were seen once. This CDR3 contains 14 residues. CDR1 is SGHNT and CDR2 is YYREEE in the germline V gene (reference sequence). V shed 0 bases and J shed 4 bases, with 7 bases lying between them. The source was PBMCs, collected around atezolizumab (anti-PD-L1) treatment. The chain links TRBV5-4 to TRBJ1-4; D might be TRBD1 (5 bases). The source of this sequence is a man aged 50 to 59 with urothelial cancer. For the CDR3, the DNA is TGTGCCAGCAGCTTGGGGGACTTTAATGAAAAACTGTTTTTT. It yields the protein CASSLGDFNEKLFF. The whole variable domain, filled in from reference TRBV5-4 and TRBJ1-4, reads ETGVTQSPTHLIKTRGQQVTLRCSSQSGHNTVSWYQQALGQGPQFIFQYYREEENGRGNFPPRFSGLQFPNYSSELNVNALELDDSALYLCASSLGDFNEKLFFGSGTQLSVL.